A selection of T cell receptor beta chains follows, all from one sample in a study of shared clonotypes between healthy human individuals. Assay: immunoSEQ multiplex PCR; the TCRdb copy retains only in-frame clones and omits some. The sample shows roughly 1,800,000 clones, about 95% of them seen only once. The sample taken for sequencing was naive CD8+ T cells sorted from blood. The receptors come from a man younger than 30 in good health. Both conserved end residues are part of each CDR3. D genes are given only for firm matches. For some rows the clone size is stated as once, few or many, or as a class when expanded; others skip it.

cdr3_length	v_call	d_call	clone_size	j_call	cdr3_aa	cdr3_nt
15	TRBV27	NA	once	TRBJ2-1	CASNSVDERYNEQFF	TGTGCCAGCAACTCCGTGGATGAAAGGTACAATGAGCAGTTCTTC
15	TRBV6-5	TRBD1	NA	TRBJ1-4	CASSSYRGVFEKLFF	TGTGCCAGCAGTTCTTACAGGGGGGTATTTGAAAAACTGTTTTTT
17	TRBV2	TRBD2	NA	TRBJ2-2	CASSVGKREAYTGELFF	TGTGCCAGCAGTGTCGGGAAGCGGGAGGCCTACACCGGGGAGCTGTTTTTT
13	TRBV5-1	NA	NA	TRBJ2-1	CASTGRGNNEQFF	TGCGCCAGTACCGGGCGAGGGAACAATGAGCAGTTCTTC
14	TRBV6-5	NA	NA	TRBJ2-3	CASSFGGAEDTQYF	TGTGCCAGCAGTTTTGGGGGGGCAGAAGATACGCAGTATTTT
13	TRBV6-5	NA	NA	TRBJ1-4	CASRDTRHEKLFF	TGTGCCAGCAGGGACACCCGCCATGAAAAACTGTTTTTT
15	TRBV7-9	NA	NA	TRBJ1-1	CASSLGQGGHTEAFF	TGTGCCAGCAGCTTAGGTCAAGGCGGTCACACTGAAGCTTTCTTT
14	TRBV9	NA	NA	TRBJ1-1	CASSLTELGTEAFF	TGTGCCAGCAGCCTCACCGAGCTTGGAACTGAAGCTTTCTTT
16	TRBV4-1	TRBD2	once	TRBJ2-1	CASSQFGTSAYNEQFF	TGCGCCAGCAGCCAATTCGGGACTAGCGCCTACAATGAGCAGTTCTTC
11	TRBV10-3	NA	NA	TRBJ2-3	CAASPADTQYF	TGTGCCGCTAGTCCAGCGGATACGCAGTATTTT
13	TRBV7-6	NA	NA	TRBJ2-5	CASSLVGGETQYF	TGTGCCAGCAGCTTAGTCGGGGGTGAGACCCAGTACTTC
13	TRBV7-7	NA	NA	TRBJ2-2	CASSLGATGELFF	TGTGCTAGCAGCTTGGGGGCCACCGGGGAGCTGTTTTTT
13	TRBV10-3	NA	NA	TRBJ2-5	CAIRTGHQETQYF	TGTGCCATCAGGACGGGACACCAAGAGACCCAGTACTTC
15	TRBV5-6	NA	NA	TRBJ1-1	CASSWEDWGGTEAFF	TGTGCCAGCAGCTGGGAAGACTGGGGGGGAACTGAAGCTTTCTTT
13	TRBV4-2	TRBD2	NA	TRBJ2-5	CASSPGLGETQYF	TGTGCCAGCAGCCCGGGACTAGGGGAGACCCAGTACTTC
15	TRBV7-9	NA	NA	TRBJ2-3	CASSLVQGITDTQYF	TGTGCCAGCAGCTTAGTGCAAGGAATCACAGATACGCAGTATTTT
14	TRBV27	NA	NA	TRBJ2-7	CASSFGTGSYEQYF	TGTGCCAGCAGTTTCGGGACGGGGAGCTACGAGCAGTACTTC
14	TRBV4-1	NA	NA	TRBJ2-7	CASSHRIQGYEQYF	TGCGCCAGCAGCCATCGAATCCAGGGATACGAGCAGTACTTC